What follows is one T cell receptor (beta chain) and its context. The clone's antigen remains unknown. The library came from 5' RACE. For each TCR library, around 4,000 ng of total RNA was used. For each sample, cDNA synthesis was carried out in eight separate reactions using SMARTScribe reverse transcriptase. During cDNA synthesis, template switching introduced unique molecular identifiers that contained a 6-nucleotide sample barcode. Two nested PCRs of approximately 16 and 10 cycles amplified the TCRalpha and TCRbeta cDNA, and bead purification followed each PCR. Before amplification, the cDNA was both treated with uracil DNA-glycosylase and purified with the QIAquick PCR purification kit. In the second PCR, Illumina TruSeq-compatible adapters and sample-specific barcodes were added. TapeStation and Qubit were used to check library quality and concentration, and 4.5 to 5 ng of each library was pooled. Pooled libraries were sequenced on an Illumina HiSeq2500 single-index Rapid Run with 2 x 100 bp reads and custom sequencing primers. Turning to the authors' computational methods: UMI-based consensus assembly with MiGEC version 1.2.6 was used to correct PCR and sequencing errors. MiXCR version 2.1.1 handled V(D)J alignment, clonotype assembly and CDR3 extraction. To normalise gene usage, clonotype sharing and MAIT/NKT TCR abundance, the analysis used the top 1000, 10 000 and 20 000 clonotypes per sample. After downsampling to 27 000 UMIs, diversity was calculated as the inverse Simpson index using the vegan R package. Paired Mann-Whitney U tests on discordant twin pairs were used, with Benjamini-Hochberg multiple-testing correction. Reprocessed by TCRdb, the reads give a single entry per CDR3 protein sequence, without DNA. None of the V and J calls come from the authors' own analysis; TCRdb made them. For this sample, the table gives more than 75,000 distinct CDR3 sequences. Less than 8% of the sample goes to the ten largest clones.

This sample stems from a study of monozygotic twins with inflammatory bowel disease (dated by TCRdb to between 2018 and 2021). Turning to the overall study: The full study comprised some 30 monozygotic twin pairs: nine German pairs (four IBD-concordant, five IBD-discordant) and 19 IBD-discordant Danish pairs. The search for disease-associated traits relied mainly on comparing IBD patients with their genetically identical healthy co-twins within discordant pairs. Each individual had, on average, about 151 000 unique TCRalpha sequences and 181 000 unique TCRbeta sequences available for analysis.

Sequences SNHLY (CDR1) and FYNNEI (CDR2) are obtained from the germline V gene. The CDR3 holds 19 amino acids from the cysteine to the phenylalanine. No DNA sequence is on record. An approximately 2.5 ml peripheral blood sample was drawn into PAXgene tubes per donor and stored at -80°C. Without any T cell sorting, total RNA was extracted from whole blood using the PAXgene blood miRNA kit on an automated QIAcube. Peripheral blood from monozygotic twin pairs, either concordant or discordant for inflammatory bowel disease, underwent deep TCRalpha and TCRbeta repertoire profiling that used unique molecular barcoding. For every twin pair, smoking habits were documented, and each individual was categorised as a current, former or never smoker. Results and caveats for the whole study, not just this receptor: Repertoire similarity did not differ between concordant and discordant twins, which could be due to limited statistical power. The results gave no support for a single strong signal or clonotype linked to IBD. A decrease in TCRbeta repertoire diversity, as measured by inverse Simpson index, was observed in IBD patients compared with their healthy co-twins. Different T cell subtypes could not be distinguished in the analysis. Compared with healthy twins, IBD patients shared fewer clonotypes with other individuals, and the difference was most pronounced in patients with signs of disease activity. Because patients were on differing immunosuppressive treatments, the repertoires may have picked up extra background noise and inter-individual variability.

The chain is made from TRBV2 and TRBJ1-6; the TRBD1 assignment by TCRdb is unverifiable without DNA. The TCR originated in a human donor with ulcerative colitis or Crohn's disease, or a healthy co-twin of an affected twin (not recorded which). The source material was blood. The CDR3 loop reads CASKKDRGQGTVYNSPLHF.